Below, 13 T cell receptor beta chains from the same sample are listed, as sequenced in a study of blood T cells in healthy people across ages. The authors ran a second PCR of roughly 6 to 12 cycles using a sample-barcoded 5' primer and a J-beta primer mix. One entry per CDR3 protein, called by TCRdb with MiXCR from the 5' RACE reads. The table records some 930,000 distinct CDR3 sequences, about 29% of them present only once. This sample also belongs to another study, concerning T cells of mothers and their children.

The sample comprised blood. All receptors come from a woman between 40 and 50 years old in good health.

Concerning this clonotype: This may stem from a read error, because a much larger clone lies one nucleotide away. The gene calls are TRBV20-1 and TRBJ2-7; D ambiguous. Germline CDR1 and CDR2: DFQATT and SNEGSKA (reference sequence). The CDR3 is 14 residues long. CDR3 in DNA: TGCAGTGCTCCTGCCCTTTTAAAAAACTACGGGCAGTACTTC. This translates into CSAPALLKNYGQYF.

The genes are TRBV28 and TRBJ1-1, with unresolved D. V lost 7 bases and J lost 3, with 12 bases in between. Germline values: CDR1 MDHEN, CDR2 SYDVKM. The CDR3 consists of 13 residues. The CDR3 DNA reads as TGTGCCAGCACCTTGATCGGGGACACTGAAGCTTTCTTT. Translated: CASTLIGDTEAFF.

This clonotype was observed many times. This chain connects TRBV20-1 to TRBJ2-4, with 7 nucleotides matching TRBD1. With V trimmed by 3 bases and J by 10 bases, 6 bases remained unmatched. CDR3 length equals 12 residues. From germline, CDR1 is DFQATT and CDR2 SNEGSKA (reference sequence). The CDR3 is CSARDPGGIQYF. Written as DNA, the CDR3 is TGCAGTGCTAGGGACCCAGGGGGTATTCAGTACTTC.

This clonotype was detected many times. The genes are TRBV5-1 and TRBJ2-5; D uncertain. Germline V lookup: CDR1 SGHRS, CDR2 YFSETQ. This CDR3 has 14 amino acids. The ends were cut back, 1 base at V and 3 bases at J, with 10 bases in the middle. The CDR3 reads CASSLIVGEETQYF. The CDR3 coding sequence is TGCGCCAGCAGCTTGATAGTAGGTGAAGAGACCCAGTACTTC.

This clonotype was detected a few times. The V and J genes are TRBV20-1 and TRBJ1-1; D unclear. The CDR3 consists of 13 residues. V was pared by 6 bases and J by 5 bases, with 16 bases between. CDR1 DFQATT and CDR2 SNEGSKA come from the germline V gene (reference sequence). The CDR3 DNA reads TGCAGTGCCCCCCAGCACTTACAGACTGAAGCTTTCTTT. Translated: CSAPQHLQTEAFF.

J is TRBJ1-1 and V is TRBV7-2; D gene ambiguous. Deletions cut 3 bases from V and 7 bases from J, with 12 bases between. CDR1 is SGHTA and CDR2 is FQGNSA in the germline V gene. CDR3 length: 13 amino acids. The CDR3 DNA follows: TGTGCCAGCAGCTTGTCGTGGGAGGGTGAAGCTTTCTTT. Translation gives CASSLSWEGEAFF. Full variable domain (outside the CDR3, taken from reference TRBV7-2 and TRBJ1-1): GAGVSQSPSNKVTEKGKDVELRCDPISGHTALYWYRQSLGQGLEFLIYFQGNSAPDKSGLPSDRFSAERTGGSVSTLTIQRTQQEDSAVYLCASSLSWEGEAFFGQGTRLTVV.

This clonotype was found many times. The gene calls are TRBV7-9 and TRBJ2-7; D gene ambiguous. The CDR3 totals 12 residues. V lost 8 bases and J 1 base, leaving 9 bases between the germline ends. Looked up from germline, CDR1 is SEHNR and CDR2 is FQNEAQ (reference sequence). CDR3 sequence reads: CASVAGSYEQYF. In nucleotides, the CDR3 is TGTGCCAGCGTAGCCGGATCCTACGAGCAGTACTTC.

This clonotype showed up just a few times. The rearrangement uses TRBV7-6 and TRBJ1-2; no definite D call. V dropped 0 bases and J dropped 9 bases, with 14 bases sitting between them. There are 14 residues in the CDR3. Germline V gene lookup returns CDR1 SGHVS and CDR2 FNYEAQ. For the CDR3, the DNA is TGTGCCAGCAGCTTAGCCCCGGGCCCGTCACGCTACACCTTC. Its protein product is CASSLAPGPSRYTF.

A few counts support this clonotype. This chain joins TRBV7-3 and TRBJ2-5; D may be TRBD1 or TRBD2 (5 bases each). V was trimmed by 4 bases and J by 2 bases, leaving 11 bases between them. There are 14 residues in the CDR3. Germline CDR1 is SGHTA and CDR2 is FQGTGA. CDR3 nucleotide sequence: TGTGCCAGCAGCTCGGTAGGGGAGCAAGAGACCCAGTACTTC. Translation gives CASSSVGEQETQYF. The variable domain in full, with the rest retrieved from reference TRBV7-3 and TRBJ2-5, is GAGVSQTPSNKVTEKGKYVELRCDPISGHTALYWYRQSLGQGPEFLIYFQGTGAADDSGLPNDRFFAVRPEGSVSTLKIQRTERGDSAVYLCASSSVGEQETQYFGPGTRLLVL.

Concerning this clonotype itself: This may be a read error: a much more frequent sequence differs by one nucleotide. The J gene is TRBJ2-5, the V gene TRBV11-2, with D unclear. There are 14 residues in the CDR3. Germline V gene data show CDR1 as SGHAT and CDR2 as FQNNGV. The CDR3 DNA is TGTGACAGCAGCTTTTATCAGGTCGGCGAGACCCAGTACTTC. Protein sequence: CDSSFYQVGETQYF.

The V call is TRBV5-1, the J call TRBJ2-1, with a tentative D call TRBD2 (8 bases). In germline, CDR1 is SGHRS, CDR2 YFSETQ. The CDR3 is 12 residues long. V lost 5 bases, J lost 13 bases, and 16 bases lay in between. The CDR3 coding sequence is TGCGCCAGCAGGGGACAGACTAGCGACCAGTTCTTC. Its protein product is CASRGQTSDQFF.

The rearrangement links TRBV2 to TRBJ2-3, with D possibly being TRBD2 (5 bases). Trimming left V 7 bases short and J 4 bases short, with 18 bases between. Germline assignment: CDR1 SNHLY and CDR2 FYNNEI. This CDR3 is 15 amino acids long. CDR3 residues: CASKWRVRSADTQYF. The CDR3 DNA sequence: TGTGCCAGCAAATGGCGGGTCCGCTCGGCAGATACGCAGTATTTT.

Here the CDR3 DNA reads TGTGCCAGCAGTGGTAGCAGCACAGATACGCAGTATTTT. It codes for CASSGSSTDTQYF. The chain joins TRBV6-1 to TRBJ2-3; no clear D. CDR3 size: 13 residues. Germline V CDR1 and CDR2: MNHNS, SASEGT. With 4 bases removed from V and 0 bases from J, the gap between germline ends came to 5 bases.